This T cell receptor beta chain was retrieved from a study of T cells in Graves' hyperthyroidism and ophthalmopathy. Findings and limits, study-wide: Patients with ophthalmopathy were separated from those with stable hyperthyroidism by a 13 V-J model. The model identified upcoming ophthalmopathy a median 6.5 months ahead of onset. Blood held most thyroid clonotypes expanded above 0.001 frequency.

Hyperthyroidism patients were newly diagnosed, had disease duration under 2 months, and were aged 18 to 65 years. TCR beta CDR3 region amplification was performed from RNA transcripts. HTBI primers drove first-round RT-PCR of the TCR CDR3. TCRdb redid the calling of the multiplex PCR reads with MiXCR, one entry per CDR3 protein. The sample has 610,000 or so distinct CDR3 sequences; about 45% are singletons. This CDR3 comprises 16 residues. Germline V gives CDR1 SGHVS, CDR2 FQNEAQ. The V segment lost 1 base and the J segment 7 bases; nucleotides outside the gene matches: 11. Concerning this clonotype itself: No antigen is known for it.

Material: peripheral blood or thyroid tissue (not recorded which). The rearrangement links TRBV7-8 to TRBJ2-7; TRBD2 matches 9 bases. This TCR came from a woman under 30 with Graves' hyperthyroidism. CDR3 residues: CASSLEGTSWVNEQYF. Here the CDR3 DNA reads TGTGCCAGCAGCTTAGAGGGGACTAGCTGGGTCAATGAGCAGTACTTC.